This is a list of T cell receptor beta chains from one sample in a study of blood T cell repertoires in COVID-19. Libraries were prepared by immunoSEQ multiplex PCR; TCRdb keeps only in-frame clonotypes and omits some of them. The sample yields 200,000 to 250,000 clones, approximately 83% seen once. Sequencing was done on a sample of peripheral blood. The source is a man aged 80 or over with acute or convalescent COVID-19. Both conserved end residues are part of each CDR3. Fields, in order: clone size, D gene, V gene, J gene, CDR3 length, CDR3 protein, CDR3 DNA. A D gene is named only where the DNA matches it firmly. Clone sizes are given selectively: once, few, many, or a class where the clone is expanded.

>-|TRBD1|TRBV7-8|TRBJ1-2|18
CASSLGTGGPIANYGYTF
TGTGCCAGCAGCTTGGGGACAGGGGGGCCGATTGCTAACTATGGCTACACCTTC
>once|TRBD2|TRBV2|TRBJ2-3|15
CASSEVGLRTDTQYF
TGTGCCAGCAGTGAAGTGGGACTACGCACAGATACGCAGTATTTT
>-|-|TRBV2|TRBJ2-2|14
CASESSPNTGELFF
TGTGCCAGCGAGAGTAGCCCGAACACCGGGGAGCTGTTTTTT
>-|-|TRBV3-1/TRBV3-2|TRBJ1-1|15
CASSLPGQGRTEAFF
TGTGCCAGCAGCCTCCCGGGGCAGGGGAGAACTGAAGCTTTCTTT
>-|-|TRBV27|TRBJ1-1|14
CASIGRGRHTEAFF
TGTGCCAGCATTGGGCGGGGAAGGCACACTGAAGCTTTCTTT
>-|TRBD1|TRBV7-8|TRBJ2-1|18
CASSLPSWTGGRHDEQFF
TGTGCCAGCAGCTTACCCTCCTGGACAGGGGGCCGACACGATGAGCAGTTCTTC
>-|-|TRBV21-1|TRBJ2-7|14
CASSKRGAGYEQYF
TGTGCCAGCAGCAAACGGGGGGCTGGCTACGAGCAGTACTTC
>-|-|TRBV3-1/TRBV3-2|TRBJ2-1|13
CASSQEPRDEQFF
TGTGCCAGCAGCCAAGAGCCTAGAGATGAGCAGTTCTTC
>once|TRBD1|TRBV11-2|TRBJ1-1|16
CASSLRAGGAGTEAFF
TGTGCCAGCAGCTTAAGGGCAGGGGGCGCGGGCACTGAAGCTTTCTTT
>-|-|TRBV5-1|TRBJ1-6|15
CASSLRGFDGSPLHF
TGCGCCAGCAGCTTGAGGGGGTTTGATGGATCACCCCTCCACTTT
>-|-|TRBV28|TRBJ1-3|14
CASRSGGSGNTIYF
TGTGCCAGCAGATCGGGGGGCTCTGGAAACACCATATATTTT
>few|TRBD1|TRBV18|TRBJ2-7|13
CASSKGQGFEQYF
TGTGCCAGCTCCAAAGGACAGGGTTTCGAGCAGTACTTC
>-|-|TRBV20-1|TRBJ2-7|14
CSASVVAEFGEQYF
TGCAGTGCTAGTGTCGTGGCGGAGTTTGGCGAGCAGTACTTC
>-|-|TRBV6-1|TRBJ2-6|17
CASSGGYLVSGANVLTF
TGTGCCAGCAGTGGCGGCTACCTGGTCTCTGGGGCCAACGTCCTGACTTTC
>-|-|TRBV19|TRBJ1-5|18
CASTFDKAAGYSNQPQHF
TGTGCCAGTACCTTTGACAAGGCCGCCGGCTATAGCAATCAGCCCCAGCATTTT
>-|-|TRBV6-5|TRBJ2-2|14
CASSYSRNTGELFF
TGTGCCAGCAGTTACTCCAGGAACACCGGGGAGCTGTTTTTT
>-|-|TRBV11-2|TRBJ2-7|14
CASRETVGPNEQYF
TGTGCCAGCAGGGAGACAGTAGGACCTAACGAGCAGTACTTC
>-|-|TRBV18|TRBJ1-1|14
CASSPFETGHGAFF
TGTGCCAGCTCACCATTTGAAACTGGGCATGGAGCTTTCTTT
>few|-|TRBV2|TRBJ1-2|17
CASSEGYRWARHYGYTF
TGTGCCAGCAGTGAAGGTTATCGATGGGCCCGACACTATGGCTACACCTTC
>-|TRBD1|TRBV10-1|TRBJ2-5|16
CASSEWETGKEETQYF
TGCGCCAGCAGTGAGTGGGAGACAGGGAAGGAAGAGACCCAGTACTTC
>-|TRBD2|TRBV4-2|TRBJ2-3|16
CASSLSGLGSTDTQYF
TGTGCCAGCAGCCTATCGGGACTAGGGAGCACAGATACGCAGTATTTT
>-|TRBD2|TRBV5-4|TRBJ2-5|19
CASSPGTSGRADVRETQYF
TGTGCCAGCAGCCCCGGGACTAGCGGGAGGGCCGACGTACGAGAGACCCAGTACTTC
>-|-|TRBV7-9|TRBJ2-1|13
CASSLTGPGEQFF
TGTGCCAGCAGCCTCACAGGGCCGGGTGAGCAGTTCTTC
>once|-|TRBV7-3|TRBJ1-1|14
CASSLRAGNTEAFF
TGTGCCAGCAGCTTAAGGGCAGGGAACACTGAAGCTTTCTTT
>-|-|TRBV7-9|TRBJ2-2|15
CASSYSWRNTGELFF
TGTGCCAGCAGCTATAGCTGGCGCAACACCGGGGAGCTGTTTTTT
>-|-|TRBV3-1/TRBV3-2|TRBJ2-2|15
CASSQGGGNTGELFF
TGTGCCAGCAGCCAAGGGGGCGGTAACACCGGGGAGCTGTTTTTT
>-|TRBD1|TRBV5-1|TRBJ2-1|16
CASSPGGTGLYNEQFF
TGCGCCAGCAGCCCAGGAGGGACAGGACTTTACAATGAGCAGTTCTTC
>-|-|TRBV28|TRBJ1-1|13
CASSPPQNTEAFF
TGTGCCAGCAGTCCCCCCCAGAACACTGAAGCTTTCTTT
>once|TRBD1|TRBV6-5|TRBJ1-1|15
CASSYSNRGNTEAFF
TGTGCCAGCAGTTACTCTAACAGGGGGAACACTGAAGCTTTCTTT
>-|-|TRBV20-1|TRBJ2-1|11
CSANRANEQFF
TGCAGTGCTAACAGGGCCAATGAGCAGTTCTTC
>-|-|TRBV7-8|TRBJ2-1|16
CASSLRRAGSYNEQFF
TGTGCCAGCAGCTTAAGGAGGGCCGGATCCTACAATGAGCAGTTCTTC
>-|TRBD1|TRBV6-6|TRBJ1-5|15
CASSRGQGDNQPQHF
TGTGCCAGCAGCCGGGGACAGGGGGACAATCAGCCCCAGCATTTT
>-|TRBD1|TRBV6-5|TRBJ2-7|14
CASSHDRDAYEQYF
TGTGCCAGCAGTCACGACAGGGATGCCTACGAGCAGTACTTC
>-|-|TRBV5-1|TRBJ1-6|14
CASSLGRDNSPLHF
TGCGCCAGCAGCTTAGGGAGGGATAATTCACCCCTCCACTTT
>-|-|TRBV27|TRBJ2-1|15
CASSPPLKLGLVQFF
TGTGCCAGCAGTCCACCCCTCAAACTGGGGCTTGTGCAGTTCTTC
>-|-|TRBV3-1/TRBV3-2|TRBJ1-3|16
CASSPLRGARRNTIYF
TGTGCCAGCAGCCCACTTCGTGGAGCCCGAAGAAACACCATATATTTT
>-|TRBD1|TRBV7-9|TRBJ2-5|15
CASSPGTGLQETQYF
TGTGCCAGCAGCCCCGGGACAGGGCTGCAAGAGACCCAGTACTTC
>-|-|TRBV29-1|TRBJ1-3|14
CSVKDTGPGNTIYF
TGCAGCGTTAAGGACACTGGCCCTGGAAACACCATATATTTT
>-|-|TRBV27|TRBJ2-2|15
CASSLSQGNTGELFF
TGTGCCAGCAGTTTATCACAGGGAAACACCGGGGAGCTGTTTTTT
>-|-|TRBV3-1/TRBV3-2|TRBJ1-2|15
CASSQADSGPYGYTF
TGTGCCAGCAGCCAAGCTGACTCCGGTCCCTATGGCTACACCTTC
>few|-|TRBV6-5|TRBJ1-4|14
CASSFRGVEEKLFF
TGTGCCAGCAGTTTCCGGGGGGTAGAAGAAAAACTGTTTTTT
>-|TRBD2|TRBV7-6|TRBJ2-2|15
CASSPRRTSGRELFF
TGTGCCAGCAGCCCCAGACGGACTAGCGGGAGGGAGCTGTTTTTT
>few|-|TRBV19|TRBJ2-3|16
CASSNWEFPSSDTQYF
TGTGCCAGTAGTAACTGGGAGTTCCCCTCTTCAGATACGCAGTATTTT
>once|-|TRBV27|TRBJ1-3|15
CASSWRLNSGNTIYF
TGTGCCAGCAGTTGGAGGTTGAACTCTGGAAACACCATATATTTT
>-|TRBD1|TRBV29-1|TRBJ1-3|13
CSGQGWGGNTIYF
TGCAGCGGACAGGGGTGGGGTGGAAACACCATATATTTT
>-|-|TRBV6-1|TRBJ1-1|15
CASSEDIGGWAEAFF
TGTGCCAGCAGTGAAGATATCGGGGGGTGGGCTGAAGCTTTCTTT
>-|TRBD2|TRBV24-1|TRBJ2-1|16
CATSDRLAGAYNEQFF
TGTGCCACCAGTGATCGACTAGCGGGAGCCTACAATGAGCAGTTCTTC
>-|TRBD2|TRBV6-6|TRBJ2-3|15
CASSYSSGVADTQYF
TGTGCCAGCAGTTACTCCAGCGGGGTGGCAGATACGCAGTATTTT
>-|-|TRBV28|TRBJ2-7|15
CASSSAGASSYEQYF
TGTGCCAGCAGTTCTGCAGGGGCCAGCTCCTACGAGCAGTACTTC
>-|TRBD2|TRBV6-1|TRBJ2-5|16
CASSEVAGGSWETQYF
TGTGCCAGCAGTGAGGTAGCGGGAGGGTCTTGGGAGACCCAGTACTTC
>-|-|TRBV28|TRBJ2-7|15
CASSLVGQGPYEQYF
TGTGCCAGCAGTTTAGTGGGGCAGGGGCCCTACGAGCAGTACTTC
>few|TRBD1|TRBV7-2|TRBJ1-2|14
CASSSQTGPHGYTF
TGTGCCAGCAGCTCCCAGACAGGGCCTCATGGCTACACCTTC
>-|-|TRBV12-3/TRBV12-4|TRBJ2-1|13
CASSLGRYNEQFF
TGTGCCAGCAGCCTAGGAAGGTACAATGAGCAGTTCTTC